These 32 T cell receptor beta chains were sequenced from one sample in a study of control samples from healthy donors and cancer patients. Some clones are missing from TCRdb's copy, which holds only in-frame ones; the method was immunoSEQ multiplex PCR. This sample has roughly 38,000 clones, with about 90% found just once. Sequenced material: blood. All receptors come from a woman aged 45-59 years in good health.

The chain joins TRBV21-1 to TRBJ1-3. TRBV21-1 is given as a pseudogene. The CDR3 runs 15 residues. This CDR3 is CASSKAGGLGNTIYF. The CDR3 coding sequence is TGTGCCAGCAGCAAAGCGGGGGGGCTAGGAAACACCATATATTTT.

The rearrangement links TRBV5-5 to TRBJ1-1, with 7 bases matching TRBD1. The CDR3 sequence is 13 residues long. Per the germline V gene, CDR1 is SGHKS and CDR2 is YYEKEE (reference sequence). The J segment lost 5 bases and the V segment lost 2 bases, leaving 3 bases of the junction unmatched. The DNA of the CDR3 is TGTGCCAGCAGCTTTCAGGGGGGAACTGAAGCTTTCTTT. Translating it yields CASSFQGGTEAFF.

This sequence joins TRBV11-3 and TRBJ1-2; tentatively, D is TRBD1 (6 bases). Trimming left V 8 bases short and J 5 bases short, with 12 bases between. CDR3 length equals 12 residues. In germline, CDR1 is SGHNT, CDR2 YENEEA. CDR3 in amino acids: CASYRVRYGYTF. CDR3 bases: TGTGCCAGCTACAGGGTAAGGTATGGCTACACCTTC.

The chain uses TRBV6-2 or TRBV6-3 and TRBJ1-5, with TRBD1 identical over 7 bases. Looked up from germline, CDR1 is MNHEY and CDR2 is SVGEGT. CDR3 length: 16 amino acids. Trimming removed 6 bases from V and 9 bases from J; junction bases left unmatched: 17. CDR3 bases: TGTGCCAGCAGCCCCCTGCCCAGGGGGTTCCCCGGGCCCCAGCATTTT. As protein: CASSPLPRGFPGPQHF.

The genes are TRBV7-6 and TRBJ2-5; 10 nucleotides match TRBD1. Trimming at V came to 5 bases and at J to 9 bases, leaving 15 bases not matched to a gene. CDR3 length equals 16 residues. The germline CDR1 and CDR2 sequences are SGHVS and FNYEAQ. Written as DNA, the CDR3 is TGTGCCAGCAGCCAACAATCTGACAGGGGGCCCCCTTCCCAGTACTTC. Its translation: CASSQQSDRGPPSQYF.

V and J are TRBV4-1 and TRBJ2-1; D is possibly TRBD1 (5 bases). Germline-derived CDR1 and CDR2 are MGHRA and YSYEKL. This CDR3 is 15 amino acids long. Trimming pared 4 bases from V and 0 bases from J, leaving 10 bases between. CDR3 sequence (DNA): TGCGCCAGCAGCCCCCGACAGAACTCCTACAATGAGCAGTTCTTC. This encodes CASSPRQNSYNEQFF.

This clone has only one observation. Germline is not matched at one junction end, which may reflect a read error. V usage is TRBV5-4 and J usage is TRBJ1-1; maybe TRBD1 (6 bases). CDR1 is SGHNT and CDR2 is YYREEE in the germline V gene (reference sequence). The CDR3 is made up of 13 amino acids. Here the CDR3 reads CASSPDRLPEAFF. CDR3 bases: TGTGCCAGCAGCCCAGACAGGCTCCCTGAGGCTTTCTTT.

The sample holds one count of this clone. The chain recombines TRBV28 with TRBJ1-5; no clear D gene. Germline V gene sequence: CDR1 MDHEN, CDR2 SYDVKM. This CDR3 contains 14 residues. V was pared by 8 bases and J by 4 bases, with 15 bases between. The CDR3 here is CASLAAGRNQPQHF. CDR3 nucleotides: TGTGCCAGCCTAGCTGCCGGGCGAAATCAGCCCCAGCATTTT.

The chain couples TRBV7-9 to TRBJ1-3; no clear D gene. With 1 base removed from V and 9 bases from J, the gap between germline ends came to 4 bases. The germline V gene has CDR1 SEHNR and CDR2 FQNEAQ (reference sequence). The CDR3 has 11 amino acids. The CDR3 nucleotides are TGTGCCAGCAGCTTAGGGGGCACCATATATTTT. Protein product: CASSLGGTIYF. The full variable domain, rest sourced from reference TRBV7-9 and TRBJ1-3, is DTGVSQNPRHKITKRGQNVTFRCDPISEHNRLYWYRQTLGQGPEFLTYFQNEAQLEKSRLLSDRFSAERPKGSFSTLEIQRTEQGDSAMYLCASSLGGTIYFGEGSWLTVV.

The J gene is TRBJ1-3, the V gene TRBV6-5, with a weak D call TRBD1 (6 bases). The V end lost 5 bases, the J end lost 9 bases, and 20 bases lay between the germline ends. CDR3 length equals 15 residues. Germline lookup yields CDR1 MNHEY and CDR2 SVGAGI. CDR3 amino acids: CASSPEGGRLGTIYF. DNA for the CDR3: TGTGCCAGCAGTCCAGAGGGGGGACGGTTGGGCACCATATATTTT.

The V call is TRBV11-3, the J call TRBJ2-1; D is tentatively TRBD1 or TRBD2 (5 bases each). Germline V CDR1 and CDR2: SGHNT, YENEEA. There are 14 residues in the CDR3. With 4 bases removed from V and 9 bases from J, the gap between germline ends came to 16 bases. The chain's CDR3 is CASSSPGRLFEQFF. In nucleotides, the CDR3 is TGTGCCAGCAGCTCTCCGGGACGCCTTTTTGAGCAGTTCTTC.

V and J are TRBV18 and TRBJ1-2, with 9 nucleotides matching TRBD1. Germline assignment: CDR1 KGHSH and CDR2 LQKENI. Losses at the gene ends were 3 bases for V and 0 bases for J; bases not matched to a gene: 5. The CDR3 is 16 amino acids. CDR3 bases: TGTGCCAGCTCACCGGACAGGGGCCGGGCTAACTATGGCTACACCTTC. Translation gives CASSPDRGRANYGYTF.

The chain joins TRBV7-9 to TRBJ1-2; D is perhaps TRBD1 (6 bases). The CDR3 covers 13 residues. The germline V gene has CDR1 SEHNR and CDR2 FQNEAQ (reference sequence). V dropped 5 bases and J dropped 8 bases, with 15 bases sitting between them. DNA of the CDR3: TGTGCCAGCAGCGGACACACAGGGCTCGGCTACACCTTC. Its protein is CASSGHTGLGYTF.

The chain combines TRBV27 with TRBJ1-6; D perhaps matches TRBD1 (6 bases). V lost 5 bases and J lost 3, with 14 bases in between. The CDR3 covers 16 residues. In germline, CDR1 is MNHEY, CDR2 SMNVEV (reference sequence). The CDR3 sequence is CASSTISGHYNSPLHF. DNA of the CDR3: TGTGCCAGCAGTACTATCTCGGGACACTATAATTCACCCCTCCACTTT.

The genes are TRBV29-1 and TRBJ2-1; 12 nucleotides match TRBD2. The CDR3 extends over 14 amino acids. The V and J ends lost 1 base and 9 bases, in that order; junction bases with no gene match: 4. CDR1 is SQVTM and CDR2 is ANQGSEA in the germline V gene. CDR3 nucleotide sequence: TGCAGCGTTGAAGGGACTAGCGGGGCGGCTGAGCAGTTCTTC. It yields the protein CSVEGTSGAAEQFF.

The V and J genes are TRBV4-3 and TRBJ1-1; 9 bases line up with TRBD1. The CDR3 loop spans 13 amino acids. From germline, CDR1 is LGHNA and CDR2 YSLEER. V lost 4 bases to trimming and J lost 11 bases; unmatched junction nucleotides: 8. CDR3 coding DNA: TGCGCCAGCAGCCGTGGACAGGGGTCGTTGGCTTTCTTT. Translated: CASSRGQGSLAFF.

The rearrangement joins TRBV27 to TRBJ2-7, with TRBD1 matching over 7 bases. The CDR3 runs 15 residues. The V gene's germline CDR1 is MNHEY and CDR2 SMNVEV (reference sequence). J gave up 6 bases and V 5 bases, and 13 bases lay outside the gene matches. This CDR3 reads CASSMRQGKGGEQYF. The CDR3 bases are TGTGCCAGCAGTATGCGACAGGGCAAGGGCGGCGAGCAGTACTTC.

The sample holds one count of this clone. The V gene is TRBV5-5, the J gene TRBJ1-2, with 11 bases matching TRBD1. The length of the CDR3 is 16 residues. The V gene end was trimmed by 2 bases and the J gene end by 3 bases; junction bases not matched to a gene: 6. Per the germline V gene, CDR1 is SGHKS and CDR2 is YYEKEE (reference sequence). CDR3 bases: TGTGCCAGCAGCTTCCGAGCGGGACAGGGGGACTATGGCTACACCTTC. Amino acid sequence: CASSFRAGQGDYGYTF.

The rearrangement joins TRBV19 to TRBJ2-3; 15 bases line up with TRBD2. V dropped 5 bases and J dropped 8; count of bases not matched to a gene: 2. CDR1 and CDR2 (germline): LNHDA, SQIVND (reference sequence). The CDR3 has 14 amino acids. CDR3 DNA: TGTGCCAGTAGTCGGACTAGCGGGGGGGCTACGCAGTATTTT. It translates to CASSRTSGGATQYF.

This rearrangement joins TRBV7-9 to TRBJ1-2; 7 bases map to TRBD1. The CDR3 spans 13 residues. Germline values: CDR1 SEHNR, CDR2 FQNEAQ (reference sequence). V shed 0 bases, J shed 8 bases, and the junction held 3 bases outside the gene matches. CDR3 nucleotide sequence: TGTGCCAGCAGCTTAGCAGGGGGCAGAGGCTACACCTTC. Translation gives CASSLAGGRGYTF.

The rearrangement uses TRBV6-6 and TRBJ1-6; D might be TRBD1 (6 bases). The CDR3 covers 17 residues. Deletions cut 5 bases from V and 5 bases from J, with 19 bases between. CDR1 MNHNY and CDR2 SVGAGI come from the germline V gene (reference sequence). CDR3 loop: CASSLTRGLADNSPLHF. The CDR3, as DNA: TGTGCCAGCAGTCTCACCAGGGGCTTGGCGGATAATTCACCCCTCCACTTT.

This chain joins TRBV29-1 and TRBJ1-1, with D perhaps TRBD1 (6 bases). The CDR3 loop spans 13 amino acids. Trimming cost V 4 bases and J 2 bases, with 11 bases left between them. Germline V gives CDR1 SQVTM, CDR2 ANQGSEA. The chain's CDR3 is CSVVNRANTEAFF. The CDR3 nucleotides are TGCAGCGTTGTGAACAGGGCCAACACTGAAGCTTTCTTT.

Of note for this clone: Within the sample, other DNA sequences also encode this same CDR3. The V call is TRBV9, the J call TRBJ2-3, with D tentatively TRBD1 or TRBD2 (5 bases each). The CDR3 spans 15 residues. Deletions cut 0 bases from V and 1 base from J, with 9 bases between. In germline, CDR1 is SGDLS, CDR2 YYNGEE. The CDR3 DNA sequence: TGTGCCAGCAGCGTAGTCGGGGACGGCACAGATACGCAGTATTTT. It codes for CASSVVGDGTDTQYF.

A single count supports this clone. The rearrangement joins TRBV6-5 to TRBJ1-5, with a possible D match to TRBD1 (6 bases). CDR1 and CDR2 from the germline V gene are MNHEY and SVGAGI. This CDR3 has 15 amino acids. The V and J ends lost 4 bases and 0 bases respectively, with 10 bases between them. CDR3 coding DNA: TGTGCCAGCAGTTGGGGACACAATAGCAATCAGCCCCAGCATTTT. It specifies CASSWGHNSNQPQHF.

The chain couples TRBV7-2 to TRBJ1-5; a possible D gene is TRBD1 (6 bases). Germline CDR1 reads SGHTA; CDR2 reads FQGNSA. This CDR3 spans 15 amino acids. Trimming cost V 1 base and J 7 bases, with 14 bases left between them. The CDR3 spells CASSLEYGGPQPQHF. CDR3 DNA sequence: TGTGCCAGCAGCTTAGAATATGGGGGCCCCCAGCCCCAGCATTTT.

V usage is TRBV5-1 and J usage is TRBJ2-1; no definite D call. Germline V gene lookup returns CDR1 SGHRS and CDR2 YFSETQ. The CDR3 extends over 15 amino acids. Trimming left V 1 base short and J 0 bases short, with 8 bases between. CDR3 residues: CASSLTVSSYNEQFF. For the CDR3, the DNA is TGCGCCAGCAGCTTGACAGTGAGCTCCTACAATGAGCAGTTCTTC.

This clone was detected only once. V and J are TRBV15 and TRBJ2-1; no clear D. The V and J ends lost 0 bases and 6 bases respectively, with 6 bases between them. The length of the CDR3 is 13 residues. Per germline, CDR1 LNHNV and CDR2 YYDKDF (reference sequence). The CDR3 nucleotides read TGTGCCACCAGCAGAGATGGCTCCAATGAGCAGTTCTTC. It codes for CATSRDGSNEQFF.

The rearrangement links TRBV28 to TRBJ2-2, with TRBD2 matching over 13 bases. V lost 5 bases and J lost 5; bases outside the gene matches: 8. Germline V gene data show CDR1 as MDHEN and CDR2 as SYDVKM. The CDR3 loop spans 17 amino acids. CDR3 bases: TGTGCCAGCAGTGTAACTAGCGGGGGGGCGTGGACCGGGGAGCTGTTTTTT. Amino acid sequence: CASSVTSGGAWTGELFF.

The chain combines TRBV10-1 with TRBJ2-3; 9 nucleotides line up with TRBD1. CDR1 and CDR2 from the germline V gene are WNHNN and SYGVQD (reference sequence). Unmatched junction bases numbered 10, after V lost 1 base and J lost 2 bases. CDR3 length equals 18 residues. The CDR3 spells CASSEYCRDRVDTDTQYF. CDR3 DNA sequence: TGCGCCAGCAGTGAGTACTGCAGGGACAGGGTGGACACAGATACGCAGTATTTT.

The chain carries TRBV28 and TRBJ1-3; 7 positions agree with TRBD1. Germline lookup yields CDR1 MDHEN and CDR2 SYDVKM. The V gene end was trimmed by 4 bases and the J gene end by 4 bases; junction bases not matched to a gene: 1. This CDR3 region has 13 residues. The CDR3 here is CASSSGQGNTIYF. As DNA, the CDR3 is TGTGCCAGCAGTTCGGGACAGGGAAACACCATATATTTT.

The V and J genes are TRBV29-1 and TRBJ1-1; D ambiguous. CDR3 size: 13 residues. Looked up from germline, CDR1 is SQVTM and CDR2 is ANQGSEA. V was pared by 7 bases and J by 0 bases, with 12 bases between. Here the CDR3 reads CSGEGPLNTEAFF. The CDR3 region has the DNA TGCAGCGGTGAGGGCCCCCTGAACACTGAAGCTTTCTTT.

The CDR3 spells CASSLNRGTNYGYTF. CDR3 coding DNA: TGTGCCAGCAGCTTAAACAGAGGCACTAACTATGGCTACACCTTC. This chain connects TRBV7-2 to TRBJ1-2, with D uncertain. Germline V CDR1 and CDR2: SGHTA, FQGNSA. This CDR3 is built from 15 residues. V was pared by 2 bases and J by 0 bases, with 10 bases between.